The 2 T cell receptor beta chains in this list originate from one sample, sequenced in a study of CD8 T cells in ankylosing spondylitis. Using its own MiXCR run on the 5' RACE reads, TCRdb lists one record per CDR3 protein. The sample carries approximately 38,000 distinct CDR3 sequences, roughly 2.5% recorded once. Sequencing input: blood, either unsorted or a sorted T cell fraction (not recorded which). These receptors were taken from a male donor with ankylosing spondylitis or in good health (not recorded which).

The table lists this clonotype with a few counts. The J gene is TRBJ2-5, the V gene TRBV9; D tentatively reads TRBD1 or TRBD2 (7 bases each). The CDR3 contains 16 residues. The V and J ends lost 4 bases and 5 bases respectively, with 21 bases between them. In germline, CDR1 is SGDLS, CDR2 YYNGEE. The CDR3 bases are TGTGCCAGCAGCTCAGGGGGGGGGACTCGAGGGGAGACCCAGTACTTC. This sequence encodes CASSSGGGTRGETQYF. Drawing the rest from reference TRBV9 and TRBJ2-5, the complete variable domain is DSGVTQTPKHLITATGQRVTLRCSPRSGDLSVYWYQQSLDQGLQFLIQYYNGEERAKGNILERFSAQQFPDLHSELNLSSLELGDSALYFCASSSGGGTRGETQYFGPGTRLLVL.

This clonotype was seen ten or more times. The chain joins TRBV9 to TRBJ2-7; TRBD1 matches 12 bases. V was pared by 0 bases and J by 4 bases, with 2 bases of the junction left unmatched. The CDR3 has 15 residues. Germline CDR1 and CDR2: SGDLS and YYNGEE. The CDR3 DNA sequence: TGTGCCAGCAGCGTAGAGGGACAGGGGGCTTACGAGCAGTACTTC. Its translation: CASSVEGQGAYEQYF.